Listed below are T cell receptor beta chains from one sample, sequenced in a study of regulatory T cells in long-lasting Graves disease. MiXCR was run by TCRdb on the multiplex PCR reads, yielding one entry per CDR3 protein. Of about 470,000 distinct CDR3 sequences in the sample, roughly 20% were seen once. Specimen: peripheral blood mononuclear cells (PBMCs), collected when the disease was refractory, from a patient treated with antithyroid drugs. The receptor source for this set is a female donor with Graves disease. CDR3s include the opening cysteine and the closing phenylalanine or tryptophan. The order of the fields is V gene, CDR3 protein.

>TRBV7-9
CASSFGPAPGNQRETQYF
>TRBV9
CASSVVGEAREAFF
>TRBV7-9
CASSFLVDTQYF
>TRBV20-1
CSARGGRFQETQYF
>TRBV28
CASSFGGSLLYEQYF
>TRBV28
CASSLLTGRRYEQYF
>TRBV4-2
CASSQDLRGGTSYEQYF
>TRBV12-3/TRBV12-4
CASSLGGGGVQETQYF
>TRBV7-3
CASSPEGGRLETQYF
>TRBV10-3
CAISEGDGSYEQYF
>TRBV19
CASSLPGHSQETQYF